Listed below are T cell receptor beta chains from one sample, sequenced in a study of follicular helper T cells after annual influenza vaccination. The protocol was immunoSEQ multiplex PCR, while the TCRdb copy is restricted to in-frame clones and leaves out a portion. The sample lists 9,000 to 13,000 clones; roughly 86% were seen once. This specimen was CXCR5- memory CD4+ T cells sorted from blood, taken on the day of influenza vaccination. These receptors were taken from an adult who received the influenza vaccine. Both conserved end residues are trimmed from each CDR3. The order of the fields is V gene, J gene, clone size, CDR3 protein. Rows give clone size only sometimes, using once, few, many, or a class for an expanded clone.

TRBV29-1	TRBJ2-3	-	SVEDLAKSTDTQY
TRBV9	TRBJ2-2	-	ASSVAGQPGELF
TRBV21-1	TRBJ1-2	-	ASSMTVEGARWYGYT
TRBV20-1	TRBJ1-1	-	SAVAYIEAF
TRBV27	TRBJ1-4	-	ASSFSGQGEKLF
TRBV5-8	TRBJ2-7	-	ASSFLGRTYEQY
TRBV7-2	TRBJ2-5	-	ASKSRGRPGETQY
TRBV5-1	TRBJ1-1	-	ASSLEGGLMNTEAF
TRBV6-6	TRBJ2-2	-	ASSRAQGTGELF
TRBV11-2	TRBJ2-7	-	ASSLNGGYEQY
TRBV5-1	TRBJ1-2	few	ASSPTSYGYT
TRBV29-1	TRBJ2-3	-	SARSTSTDTQY
TRBV18	TRBJ1-3	-	ASSPRTRSGNTIY
TRBV28	TRBJ2-7	-	ASSSGNPYYEQY
TRBV30	TRBJ2-3	-	AGMTSSGTQY
TRBV14	TRBJ2-3	-	ASSQDLSRGGEDTQY
TRBV6-1	TRBJ2-7	-	ASTLNWGGSYEQY
TRBV5-4	TRBJ1-2	-	ASSLAADYGYT
TRBV7-2	TRBJ2-7	-	ASSLAGTPRSSYEQY
TRBV27	TRBJ2-4	-	ASSLEGKNIQY
TRBV7-6	TRBJ2-5	-	ASSLAGTTQETQY
TRBV30	TRBJ2-1	once	AWLIGGSSYNEQF
TRBV6-1	TRBJ1-5	few	ASSAVVDQPQH
TRBV7-2	TRBJ1-5	-	ASSLDPVQGIGPQH
TRBV5-1	TRBJ2-7	few	ASSPAQGTYDEQY
TRBV15	TRBJ2-3	-	ATSRAYGGRTDTQY
TRBV7-2	TRBJ2-5	-	ASSLRTGGRETQY
TRBV5-5	TRBJ2-3	-	ASSAGTERTDTQY